This record looks at one T cell receptor beta chain sequence and its context. No cognate antigen has been identified for it. Base qualities are not recorded, but no much larger clone differs from it by a single base. The data were obtained in a study of vaccination and CD4 T cells after COVID-19 (dated by TCRdb to between 2022 and 2023). Looking at the study overall: Every convalescent patient had a positive nasal swab PCR test for SARS-CoV-2, with mild disease in 8 to 10 patients and severe disease in one. In the convalescent cohort there were six males and four females, among whom were two Hispanic individuals, seven Caucasians, two Asians and one multiracial person. Participants got two doses of the Pfizer-BioNTech BNT162b2 vaccine (n=8) or two doses of the Moderna mRNA-1273 vaccine (n=2). Post-COVID blood samples from convalescent patients were collected a median of around 100 days after diagnosis, with a range of roughly 30 to 161 days. Post-vaccine blood samples were obtained a median of about 72 days after the second vaccine dose, with a range of roughly 13 to 250 days. Overlapping spike peptide pools from SARS-CoV-2 and from the common cold coronaviruses HCoV-NL63, HCoV-OC43 and HCoV-229E were used as culture stimuli. In control cultures, a CEFX viral epitope pool was used as positive control, an HIV-1 Nef peptide pool was used as negative control, or no peptide was added. The spike-specific CD4+ TCR repertoire was compared before and after mRNA vaccination in approximately ten COVID-19 convalescent patients and a handful of infection-naive healthy vaccine recipients. Study-level results and caveats: Only a relatively small number of convalescent patients were included in the study, and early timepoints following natural infection were not analyzed. Although the median number of SARS-CoV-2-reactive clonotypes went up from 20 to 25 after infection to 38 after vaccination, the increase was not significant. Among the post-vaccine SARS-CoV-2-reactive clones in convalescent patients, a median roughly 85% showed up only after vaccination, which suggests vaccine-specific priming. In convalescent patients, nearly all vaccine-specific clones (304 of 307) were found to be mono-reactive for SARS-CoV-2 spike rather than cross-reactive with common cold coronaviruses.

Receptors were amplified or captured by PCR. DNA from cultured CD4+ T cells underwent TCR sequencing with the Oncomine TCR Beta short-read assay at the Johns Hopkins FTIC core. Genomic DNA was extracted from the cultured CD4+ T cells with the QIAamp micro DNA kit. Oncomine TCR Beta libraries made from cultured CD4+ T cells were pooled using unique dual indexes and sequenced on an Illumina iSeq 100. In the source study's methods: Non-productive sequences were filtered out, and CDR3s that did not start with C, did not end with F or W, or were shorter than 7 amino acids were discarded. Antigen-specific clonotypes were identified using the MANAFEST web application through comparison of peptide-stimulated wells with reference and other culture wells. An FDR below 0.05, an odds ratio above 5, and a productive frequency above 0.1% in at least two of three replicate wells were required for clones to be considered positive. A clonotype counted as cross-reactive if it showed significant expansion both in the SARS-CoV-2 spike wells and in at least one common cold coronavirus spike condition. CDR3 homology was assessed with Levenshtein distances (stringdist) and unrooted phylogenetic trees (ape) in R version 3.6.1. In-frame beta chains were kept once TCRdb had trimmed the public reads at Q25 with fastp and called clones with MiXCR. A single entry per CDR3 protein holds the most common genes and DNA from its merged rows. TCRdb, not the authors, supplied the V and J calls. This sample gives 15,000 to 25,000 distinct CDR3 sequences in total; about two fifths of them show up just once. The ten most abundant clones make up 14% of the sample.

The CDR3, from cysteine to phenylalanine, totals 14 residues. The CDR3 DNA has 42 bases and is translated from base 1. V and J are truncated by 0 bases and 0 bases respectively, leaving an intervening sequence of 7 bases. As encoded in the germline V gene, CDR1 is SGHRS while CDR2 is YFSETQ. What this sample's treatment or condition label stands for: roughly ten-day PBMC culture with coronavirus spike peptide pools or control peptides (ViraFEST assay). The study used the ViraFEST assay, which expanded antigen-specific T cells with peptide pools and then identified expanded clonotypes by TCR sequencing. The convalescent patients' positive SARS-CoV-2 PCR tests fell between March and December 2020, which was before the Alpha, Beta and Delta variants emerged in the United States. Each well held 2.2 million or so PBMCs cultured with approximately 10 ug/ml peptide pools in IMDM containing approximately 5% human AB serum and around 9 IU/ml IL-2. On days 3 and 7, half of the culture medium was replaced with fresh IL-2-containing medium. After about nine days of culture, CD4+ T cells were isolated by negative selection with the EasySep CD4+ T cell isolation kit. Ficoll-Paque Plus gradient centrifugation was used to isolate PBMCs from whole blood, and the isolated PBMCs were then either used fresh or cryopreserved at -140C. Culture conditions were generally each tested in triplicate wells.

Sequencing was done on a sample of cultured CD4+ T cells from blood. This TCR was recovered from a human donor with COVID-19. The sequence is built from TRBV5-1 and TRBJ2-7, with no reliable assignment of the D segment. The nucleotides are TGCGCCAGCAGCTTGGCCGTCAGCTCCTACGAGCAGTACTTC. The encoded protein is CASSLAVSSYEQYF.